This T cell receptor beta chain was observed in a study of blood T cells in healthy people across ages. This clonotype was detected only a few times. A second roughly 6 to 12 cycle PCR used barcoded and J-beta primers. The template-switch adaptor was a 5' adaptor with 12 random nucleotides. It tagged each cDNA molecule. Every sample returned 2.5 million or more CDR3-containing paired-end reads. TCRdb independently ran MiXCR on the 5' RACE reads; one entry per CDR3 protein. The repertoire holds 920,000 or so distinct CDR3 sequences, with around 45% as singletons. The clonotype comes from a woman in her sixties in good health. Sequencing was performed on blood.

As DNA, the CDR3 is TGCAGTGCTCCTGGGACAGGCCACTACGAGCAGTACTTC. Translation gives CSAPGTGHYEQYF. The V gene is TRBV20-1, the J gene TRBJ2-7, with 8 bases aligning to TRBD1. The CDR3 length is 13 residues. Trimming cost V 5 bases and J 3 bases; bases outside gene matches: 6. Germline values: CDR1 DFQATT, CDR2 SNEGSKA (reference sequence).